The 26 T cell receptor beta chains presented below share a single source sample, sequenced in a study of cytomegalovirus exposure and HLA in healthy donors. The PCR used 60 Vbeta and 13 Jbeta primers. This table comes from immunoSEQ multiplex PCR, and its TCRdb copy is limited to in-frame clones, with some not included. This table has 150,000 to 200,000 clones, roughly 80% appearing once. The sequenced sample was PBMCs. The source of these receptors is a woman in her forties or fifties in good health and CMV-seronegative.

The chain links TRBV27 to TRBJ2-5, with 7 bases that match TRBD1. The V gene's germline CDR1 is MNHEY and CDR2 SMNVEV (reference sequence). CDR3 length: 15 amino acids. Trimming removed 5 bases from V and 7 bases from J; junction bases left unmatched: 13. The CDR3 is CASSPRQGTSGTQYF. The CDR3 coding sequence is TGTGCCAGCAGTCCGAGACAGGGAACAAGCGGGACCCAGTACTTC.

This clone was recorded a few times. The CDR3 spells CASSLVGGAWNEQFF. The CDR3 DNA reads as TGTGCCAGCAGCTTAGTCGGGGGGGCCTGGAATGAGCAGTTCTTC. The chain combines TRBV11-2 with TRBJ2-1; TRBD2 agrees at 8 bases. With 1 base clipped from V and 7 bases from J, the junction kept 6 bases outside the gene matches. Germline V gene sequence: CDR1 SGHAT, CDR2 FQNNGV. The CDR3 consists of 15 residues.

V gene TRBV6-1 combines with J gene TRBJ1-2; TRBD1 might be the D (6 bases). Germline values: CDR1 MNHNS, CDR2 SASEGT. The V end was cut by 6 bases, the J end by 8 bases, with 13 bases between. The CDR3 runs 12 residues. The CDR3 region has the DNA TGTGCCAGCAGCGAAACAGGGTTAGGCTACACCTTC. Translation gives CASSETGLGYTF.

The chain employs TRBV5-4 and TRBJ2-7, with a possible D match to TRBD2 (5 bases). Trimming shortened V by 2 bases and J by 5 bases, and 11 bases separated the two germline ends. Germline CDR1 reads SGHNT; CDR2 reads YYREEE (reference sequence). This CDR3 is 13 amino acids long. The CDR3 DNA is TGTGCCAGCAGCTTACCTAGCTCGGACGAGCAGTACTTC. Translation: CASSLPSSDEQYF.

This chain joins TRBV5-4 and TRBJ2-3, with 12 bases matching TRBD2. With 4 bases clipped from V and 1 base from J, the junction kept 10 bases outside the gene matches. This CDR3 has 18 residues. From germline, CDR1 is SGHNT and CDR2 YYREEE (reference sequence). CDR3 residues: CASSPGLAGSTGTDTQYF. CDR3 nucleotides: TGTGCCAGCAGCCCTGGACTAGCGGGAAGTACTGGCACAGATACGCAGTATTTT.

The J gene is TRBJ1-4, the V gene TRBV5-6, with D tentatively TRBD1 (5 bases). Germline V gene sequence: CDR1 SGHDT, CDR2 YYEEEE. The V end lost 4 bases, the J end lost 4 bases, and 17 bases lay between the germline ends. This CDR3 contains 16 residues. For the CDR3, the DNA is TGTGCCAGCAGCGTTCGTATGGGGCGTCTTAATGAAAAACTGTTTTTT. It yields the protein CASSVRMGRLNEKLFF.

The chain combines TRBV2 with TRBJ1-1; weak D call: TRBD1 (6 bases). CDR3 length: 14 amino acids. The V gene lost 11 bases and the J gene lost 1 base, with 17 bases spanning the gap. Germline V gene data show CDR1 as SNHLY and CDR2 as FYNNEI. In nucleotides, the CDR3 is TGTGCCGCCACCCCAGGGGCGGCGAACACTGAAGCTTTCTTT. Amino acid sequence: CAATPGAANTEAFF.

This chain links TRBV5-6 with TRBJ2-5; TRBD2 matches 10 bases. TRBJ2-7 explains the end of the DNA better; the J call may be wrong. There are 15 residues in the CDR3. Germline V gene lookup returns CDR1 SGHDT and CDR2 YYEEEE. The CDR3 sequence: CASSPQTSGSYEQYF. CDR3 in DNA: TGTGCCAGCAGCCCACAGACTAGCGGGTCCTACGAGCAGTACTTC.

This clone has only a few counts. The chain carries TRBV29-1 and TRBJ2-2; 7 bases map to TRBD1. The CDR3 sequence is 14 residues long. Germline trimming cut 0 bases from V and 6 bases from J; bases unmatched to any gene: 4. CDR1 SQVTM and CDR2 ANQGSEA come from the germline V gene. CDR3 amino acids: CSVEEGQGAGELFF. CDR3 sequence (DNA): TGCAGCGTTGAAGAGGGCCAGGGGGCCGGGGAGCTGTTTTTT.

The genes are TRBV9 and TRBJ2-3; D possibly corresponds to TRBD2 (7 bases). Germline V gene sequence: CDR1 SGDLS, CDR2 YYNGEE. V was clipped by 1 base and J by 5 bases, with 23 bases between them. CDR3 length: 18 residues. CDR3 sequence (DNA): TGTGCCAGCAGCGTATCTCCCTGGAGAGGGGGGGCCTTAGATACGCAGTATTTT. This codes for CASSVSPWRGGALDTQYF.

This chain uses TRBV9 with TRBJ2-3; 12 positions match TRBD1. In germline, CDR1 is SGDLS, CDR2 YYNGEE. V dropped 0 bases and J dropped 3; count of bases not matched to a gene: 5. There are 17 residues in the CDR3. The CDR3 here is CASSVVGTGGLTDTQYF. DNA for the CDR3: TGTGCCAGCAGCGTAGTTGGGACAGGGGGCCTAACAGATACGCAGTATTTT.

This clone was observed once. This chain uses TRBV5-6 with TRBJ1-2; D may be TRBD1 (5 bases). The germline V and J ends were trimmed by 4 bases and 1 base, with 17 bases remaining between them. Germline V gene lookup returns CDR1 SGHDT and CDR2 YYEEEE. The CDR3 covers 16 residues. CDR3: CASSPGLPSFNYGYTF. In nucleotides, the CDR3 is TGTGCCAGCAGCCCGGGACTACCCTCCTTTAACTATGGCTACACCTTC.

The rearrangement joins TRBV27 to TRBJ2-7; D unresolved. The V and J ends lost 0 bases and 2 bases respectively, with 11 bases between them. This CDR3 spans 15 amino acids. CDR1 is MNHEY, CDR2 SMNVEV, per germline (reference sequence). CDR3 nucleotide sequence: TGTGCCAGCAGTTTATCGGGCCTGAGCCCCTACGAGCAGTACTTC. Amino acids: CASSLSGLSPYEQYF.

This chain uses TRBV10-3 with TRBJ2-7, with 8 bases identical to TRBD2. The CDR3 is 15 residues long. From germline, CDR1 is ENHRY and CDR2 SYGVKD. V lost 0 bases and J lost 6; bases outside the gene matches: 7. CDR3 sequence (DNA): TGTGCCATCAGTGAGTCGGGACTAGTATTAAGCGAGCAGTACTTC. Translating gives CAISESGLVLSEQYF.

The chain joins TRBV7-3 to TRBJ1-6; TRBD1 aligns across 7 bases. CDR3 length: 14 residues. The germline V gene has CDR1 SGHTA and CDR2 FQGTGA. The ends lost 6 bases at V and 7 bases at J; junction bases unmatched: 6. The CDR3 sequence is CASREGAGNSPLHF. The CDR3 region has the DNA TGTGCCAGCAGGGAGGGGGCAGGGAATTCACCCCTCCACTTT.

The gene calls are TRBV6-1 and TRBJ2-5; 7 bases are a match to TRBD2. With the DNA end fitting TRBJ2-7 better, the J assignment may be wrong. Looked up from germline, CDR1 is MNHNS and CDR2 is SASEGT. The CDR3 has 15 residues. For the CDR3, the DNA is TGTGCCAGCAGTGTGGGGGGGGGTCGGGCCTACGAGCAGTACTTC. It specifies CASSVGGGRAYEQYF.

This sequence joins TRBV15 and TRBJ2-7, with 10 bases lining up with TRBD1. This CDR3 spans 15 amino acids. Germline lookup yields CDR1 LNHNV and CDR2 YYDKDF (reference sequence). With 4 bases clipped from V and 5 bases from J, the junction kept 8 bases outside the gene matches. CDR3 sequence reads: CATSKDRGLVNEQYF. CDR3 nucleotides: TGTGCCACCAGCAAAGACAGGGGGCTGGTAAACGAGCAGTACTTC. The full variable domain, completed using reference TRBV15 and TRBJ2-7, is DAMVIQNPRYQVTQFGKPVTLSCSQTLNHNVMYWYQQKSSQAPKLLFHYYDKDFNNEADTPDNFQSRRPNTSFCFLDIRSPGLGDTAMYLCATSKDRGLVNEQYFGPGTRLTVT.

This chain connects TRBV10-3 to TRBJ2-7; perhaps TRBD1 as D (6 bases). Germline V gene sequence: CDR1 ENHRY, CDR2 SYGVKD. Deletions cut 0 bases from V and 1 base from J, with 13 bases between. This CDR3 is built from 16 residues. Here the CDR3 reads CAISESGTGLSYEQYF. The CDR3, as DNA: TGTGCCATCAGTGAGTCTGGCACAGGGCTGTCCTACGAGCAGTACTTC.

V gene TRBV19 combines with J gene TRBJ1-5; possible D gene TRBD1, 6 bases. The V and J ends lost 3 bases and 2 bases respectively, with 11 bases between them. Germline lookup yields CDR1 LNHDA and CDR2 SQIVND (reference sequence). The CDR3 covers 15 residues. CDR3 loop: CASSILRTGNQPQHF. CDR3 sequence (DNA): TGTGCCAGTAGTATCCTCCGGACAGGCAATCAGCCCCAGCATTTT.

As for this clone: The same CDR3 is also encoded by other DNA sequences in this sample. The genes are TRBV7-2 and TRBJ2-5; D unresolved. Germline assignment: CDR1 SGHTA and CDR2 FQGNSA. V was cut by 4 bases and J by 4 bases, with 7 bases left in between. The length of the CDR3 is 12 residues. CDR3 sequence reads: CASSSRGETQYF. The CDR3 bases are TGTGCCAGCAGCTCTAGAGGAGAGACCCAGTACTTC.

J is TRBJ2-2 and V is TRBV5-6; D is perhaps TRBD2 (5 bases). Germline CDR1 and CDR2: SGHDT and YYEEEE. The CDR3 extends over 16 amino acids. The ends were cut back, 0 bases at V and 7 bases at J, with 16 bases in the middle. DNA for the CDR3: TGTGCCAGCAGCTTGGAGGGAGCCAATCGACGCGGGGAGCTGTTTTTT. Translated: CASSLEGANRRGELFF. The variable domain in full, with the rest retrieved from reference TRBV5-6 and TRBJ2-2, is DAGVTQSPTHLIKTRGQQVTLRCSPKSGHDTVSWYQQALGQGPQFIFQYYEEEERQRGNFPDRFSGHQFPNYSSELNVNALLLGDSALYLCASSLEGANRRGELFFGEGSRLTVL.

This clone was observed once. This chain joins TRBV11-3 and TRBJ2-5; D may be TRBD2 (6 bases). The CDR3 runs to 11 residues. CDR1 and CDR2 (germline): SGHNT, YENEEA. V dropped 4 bases and J dropped 9 bases, with 9 bases sitting between them. CDR3 region: CASSSTGAQYF. The CDR3 nucleotides read TGTGCCAGCAGCTCCACGGGGGCCCAGTACTTC.

The rearrangement links TRBV7-9 to TRBJ1-2; no definite D call. Germline loops: CDR1 SEHNR, CDR2 FQNEAQ (reference sequence). V lost 7 bases, J lost 1 base, and 10 bases lay in between. The CDR3 has 13 amino acids. CDR3 amino acids: CASIFGDNYGYTF. The CDR3 DNA reads TGTGCCAGCATCTTCGGGGATAACTATGGCTACACCTTC.

The CDR3 loop is CASSLSDRPGNTIYF. As DNA, the CDR3 is TGTGCCAGCAGTTTATCGGACAGACCTGGAAACACCATATATTTT. The chain uses TRBV28 and TRBJ1-3, with D perhaps TRBD1 (6 bases). Germline V gene data show CDR1 as MDHEN and CDR2 as SYDVKM. V gave up 1 base and J gave up 2 bases, with 9 bases separating them. The CDR3 runs to 15 residues. Filled out from reference TRBV28 and TRBJ1-3, the complete variable domain reads DVKVTQSSRYLVKRTGEKVFLECVQDMDHENMFWYRQDPGLGLRLIYFSYDVKMKEKGDIPEGYSVSREKKERFSLILESASTNQTSMYLCASSLSDRPGNTIYFGEGSWLTVV.

This clone has a handful of counts. The genes are TRBV27 and TRBJ2-2; TRBD1 matches 7 bases. In germline, CDR1 is MNHEY, CDR2 SMNVEV (reference sequence). The CDR3 spans 17 residues. In DNA form, the CDR3 reads TGTGCTTCCTCGCCATTACAGGGGCCTCGACCCACCGGGGAGCTGTTTTTT. Translated: CASSPLQGPRPTGELFF.

This chain connects TRBV5-4 to TRBJ1-2; tentatively, D is TRBD1 (6 bases). The germline V gene has CDR1 SGHNT and CDR2 YYREEE (reference sequence). The CDR3 contains 13 residues. V dropped 3 bases and J dropped 0 bases, with 6 bases sitting between them. Written as DNA, the CDR3 is TGTGCCAGCAGCTGGACAGCTAACTATGGCTACACCTTC. This encodes CASSWTANYGYTF.